Each of the 31 T cell receptor beta chains below was sequenced from the same sample in a study of T cells in narcolepsy. The repertoire was sequenced with immunoSEQ multiplex PCR; TCRdb's copy has only in-frame clones and lacks some. The sample shows about 30,000 clones, less than 90% of them seen only once. The source material was memory (CD45RA-) CD4+ T cells from blood. Every receptor here comes from a human donor in good health.

The chain employs TRBV19 and TRBJ1-1; tentatively, D is TRBD1 (6 bases). The CDR3 runs 13 residues. Germline V lookup: CDR1 LNHDA, CDR2 SQIVND (reference sequence). Trimming took 2 bases from V and 4 from J, leaving 8 bases between them. The CDR3 nucleotides are TGTGCCAGTAGTATACGAGGGGGCACTGAAGCTTTCTTT. Protein product: CASSIRGGTEAFF.

J is TRBJ1-5 and V is TRBV27; no firm D call. V shed 6 bases and J shed 3 bases, with 15 bases lying between them. Germline values: CDR1 MNHEY, CDR2 SMNVEV (reference sequence). The CDR3 spans 15 residues. The CDR3 sequence is CASRGGGVPNQPQHF. CDR3 nucleotide sequence: TGTGCCAGCAGGGGAGGCGGGGTCCCCAATCAGCCCCAGCATTTT.

The table lists this clone with a count of one. The chain uses TRBV6-1 and TRBJ1-6; D is undetermined. Germline values: CDR1 MNHNS, CDR2 SASEGT. V was pared by 6 bases and J by 7 bases, with 13 bases between. The CDR3 contains 14 residues. The DNA of the CDR3 is TGTGCCAGCAGCCGGACGGTAGAGAATTCACCCCTCCACTTT. Translated, it gives CASSRTVENSPLHF.

The chain has TRBV5-1 and TRBJ2-5; TRBD1 might be the D (5 bases). The CDR3 totals 13 residues. The V and J ends lost 2 bases and 1 base respectively, with 6 bases between them. Germline V CDR1 and CDR2: SGHRS, YFSETQ. The CDR3 region has the DNA TGCGCCAGCAGCTTTCAGGGCCAAGAGACCCAGTACTTC. Encoded protein: CASSFQGQETQYF.

V and J are TRBV27 and TRBJ2-3, with 7 bases identical to TRBD2. The CDR3 contains 13 residues. Trimming removed 5 bases from V and 1 base from J; junction bases left unmatched: 0. Germline values: CDR1 MNHEY, CDR2 SMNVEV (reference sequence). The CDR3 loop reads CASSSGGTDTQYF. The CDR3 DNA follows: TGTGCCAGCAGTAGCGGGGGCACAGATACGCAGTATTTT.

V and J are TRBV6-5 and TRBJ1-1, with TRBD1 as a possible D gene (5 bases). V shed 0 bases and J shed 4 bases, with 6 bases lying between them. Germline CDR1 reads MNHEY; CDR2 reads SVGAGI. The length of the CDR3 is 13 residues. The CDR3 coding sequence is TGTGCCAGCAGTTACTCAGGGGCCACTGAAGCTTTCTTT. This encodes CASSYSGATEAFF.

The genes are TRBV4-1 and TRBJ1-5; 7 nucleotides agree with TRBD1. Germline V gene sequence: CDR1 MGHRA, CDR2 YSYEKL. V lost 2 bases to trimming and J lost 7 bases; unmatched junction nucleotides: 8. The CDR3 spans 15 residues. The CDR3 region is CASSQTWRGLQPQHF. The DNA for the CDR3 is TGCGCCAGCAGCCAAACATGGAGGGGGCTCCAGCCCCAGCATTTT.

This chain joins TRBV7-9 and TRBJ2-2; the D call may be TRBD1 or TRBD2 (5 bases each). The germline V gene encodes CDR1 SEHNR and CDR2 FQNEAQ (reference sequence). V shed 5 bases and J shed 8 bases, with 21 bases lying between them. The CDR3 spans 16 residues. The CDR3 loop reads CASSPRGTTTRGELFF. CDR3 coding DNA: TGTGCCAGCAGCCCCCGGGGCACCACTACCCGTGGGGAGCTGTTTTTT.

V is TRBV30 and J is TRBJ2-1, with 7 bases aligning to TRBD1. With 4 bases clipped from V and 1 base from J, the junction kept 4 bases outside the gene matches. The germline V gene has CDR1 GTSNPN and CDR2 SVGIG (reference sequence). This CDR3 has 14 residues. CDR3 bases: TGTGCCTGGAACCCGGGACAGTCCTACAATGAGCAGTTCTTC. Translation: CAWNPGQSYNEQFF.

V gene TRBV14 combines with J gene TRBJ2-5, with D perhaps matching TRBD2 (5 bases). The germline gives CDR1 SGHDN, CDR2 FVKESK. Deletions cut 0 bases from V and 1 base from J, with 12 bases between. This CDR3 contains 16 residues. CDR3 region: CASSQDYWRTQETQYF. As DNA, the CDR3 is TGTGCCAGCAGCCAAGATTATTGGAGGACCCAAGAGACCCAGTACTTC. The full variable domain, rest sourced from reference TRBV14 and TRBJ2-5, is EAGVTQFPSHSVIEKGQTVTLRCDPISGHDNLYWYRRVMGKEIKFLLHFVKESKQDESGMPNNRFLAERTGGTYSTLKVQPAELEDSGVYFCASSQDYWRTQETQYFGPGTRLLVL.

The chain carries TRBV4-3 and TRBJ2-1; TRBD2 matches at 12 bases. From germline, CDR1 is LGHNA and CDR2 YSLEER. The CDR3 covers 17 residues. The trim removed 1 base at V and 4 bases at J, leaving 5 bases unmatched. DNA of the CDR3: TGCGCCAGCAGCCAAGTACTAGCGGGGGGTACTTACAATGAGCAGTTCTTC. Translation: CASSQVLAGGTYNEQFF.

V usage is TRBV6-5 and J usage is TRBJ1-5, with a weak D call TRBD1 (5 bases). Deletions cut 4 bases from V and 7 bases from J, with 8 bases between. Per the germline V gene, CDR1 is MNHEY and CDR2 is SVGAGI. The CDR3 covers 12 residues. CDR3 bases: TGTGCCAGCAGTTTCCAGGGACAGCCCCAGCATTTT. Protein product: CASSFQGQPQHF.

The chain combines TRBV12-5 with TRBJ1-5; unclear D gene. V lost 9 bases and J lost 0, with 15 bases in between. The CDR3 covers 15 residues. From germline, CDR1 is LGHNT and CDR2 FRNRAP. CDR3 sequence reads: CASCPPGASNQPQHF. CDR3 DNA: TGTGCTAGCTGCCCCCCGGGAGCTAGCAATCAGCCCCAGCATTTT.

This clone is a singleton in its sample. This chain uses TRBV6-1 with TRBJ2-3, with D tentatively TRBD1 or TRBD2 (5 bases each). From germline, CDR1 is MNHNS and CDR2 SASEGT. V was cut by 3 bases and J by 2 bases, with 27 bases left in between. The CDR3 sequence is 20 residues long. In nucleotides, the CDR3 is TGTGCCAGCAGTGATATGTTTGCTACCGGGACGGTAAAGGTCACAGATACGCAGTATTTT. It yields the protein CASSDMFATGTVKVTDTQYF.

The chain joins TRBV7-2 to TRBJ1-5, with D unclear. Trimming pared 2 bases from V and 4 bases from J, leaving 9 bases between. Germline CDR1 reads SGHTA; CDR2 reads FQGNSA. CDR3 length equals 14 residues. The CDR3 DNA is TGTGCCAGCAGCTTAACACCTGATAATCAGCCCCAGCATTTT. This codes for CASSLTPDNQPQHF.

The chain recombines TRBV27 with TRBJ1-2; a possible D gene is TRBD1 (5 bases). From germline, CDR1 is MNHEY and CDR2 SMNVEV (reference sequence). The CDR3 loop spans 14 amino acids. Trimming took off 5 bases at V and 6 bases at J, with 16 bases between the two ends. This chain's CDR3 is CASSLRALTHGYTF. For the CDR3, the DNA is TGTGCCAGCAGTCTCAGGGCTTTAACCCATGGCTACACCTTC.

The V and J genes are TRBV5-6 and TRBJ2-2; 7 bases are a match to TRBD1. CDR3 length: 17 residues. CDR1 is SGHDT, CDR2 YYEEEE, per germline. The V segment lost 0 bases and the J segment 6 bases; nucleotides outside the gene matches: 11. The chain's CDR3 is CASSLDRGVIASGELFF. The CDR3 DNA reads as TGTGCCAGCAGCTTGGACAGGGGAGTGATAGCGTCCGGGGAGCTGTTTTTT.

The chain employs TRBV6-1 and TRBJ2-5; D perhaps matches TRBD2 (6 bases). The J call may be wrong; the DNA end is better matched by TRBJ2-7. The germline gives CDR1 MNHNS, CDR2 SASEGT. The CDR3 runs to 15 residues. The CDR3: CASSDVEGYTYEQYF. CDR3 bases: TGTGCCAGCAGTGATGTGGAGGGTTACACCTACGAGCAGTACTTC.

The gene calls are TRBV7-2 and TRBJ2-5; D is unresolved. Trimming left V 8 bases short and J 1 base short, with 5 bases between. CDR3 size: 11 residues. CDR1 and CDR2 from the germline V gene are SGHTA and FQGNSA. The CDR3 bases are TGTGCCAGCGCCCTCCAAGAGACCCAGTACTTC. Its translation: CASALQETQYF.

CDR3: CASSLLWDRGNEGAFF. The CDR3 DNA is TGTGCCAGCAGTTTACTTTGGGACAGGGGAAATGAAGGGGCTTTCTTT. The rearrangement joins TRBV28 to TRBJ1-1, with TRBD1 matching 10 bases. The V segment lost 2 bases and the J segment 11 bases; nucleotides outside the gene matches: 14. The germline V gene has CDR1 MDHEN and CDR2 SYDVKM. This CDR3 region has 16 residues.

Here the CDR3 reads CATSREGYGYTF. The DNA for the CDR3 is TGTGCCACCAGCAGAGAAGGGTATGGCTACACCTTC. The genes are TRBV15 and TRBJ1-2; no clear D gene. Germline V lookup: CDR1 LNHNV, CDR2 YYDKDF (reference sequence). Trimming shortened V by 0 bases and J by 5 bases, and 4 bases separated the two germline ends. CDR3 size: 12 residues.

The chain recombines TRBV6-6 with TRBJ2-1; D is uncertain. The CDR3 is made up of 14 amino acids. Between the trimmed V and J ends, which lost 5 bases and 0 bases, there was a span of 8 bases. Germline V gene sequence: CDR1 MNHNY, CDR2 SVGAGI (reference sequence). CDR3 sequence (DNA): TGTGCCAGCAGTCTAGTGGGCTCCTACAATGAGCAGTTCTTC. Its translation: CASSLVGSYNEQFF.

The chain is built from TRBV6-1 and TRBJ2-4; D remains ambiguous. Germline V lookup: CDR1 MNHNS, CDR2 SASEGT. Trimming cost V 2 bases and J 0 bases, with 5 bases left between them. The CDR3 sequence is 14 residues long. Written as DNA, the CDR3 is TGTGCCAGCAGTGAACTCCTAGCCAAAAACATTCAGTACTTC. It is translated as CASSELLAKNIQYF.

The chain recombines TRBV5-8 with TRBJ2-1, with 9 bases identical to TRBD1. CDR3 size: 15 residues. Germline CDR1 reads SGHTS; CDR2 reads YDEGEE. J lost 4 bases, V lost 4 bases, and 6 bases had no gene match. The CDR3 nucleotides are TGTGCCAGCAGCGCCGGGACAGGGAAATACAATGAGCAGTTCTTC. It yields the protein CASSAGTGKYNEQFF. Full variable domain (rest looked up from reference TRBV5-8 and TRBJ2-1): EAGVTQSPTHLIKTRGQQATLRCSPISGHTSVYWYQQALGLGLQFLLWYDEGEERNRGNFPPRFSGRQFPNYSSELNVNALELEDSALYLCASSAGTGKYNEQFFGPGTRLTVL.

The V and J genes are TRBV19 and TRBJ1-1, with TRBD1 matching over 9 bases. The CDR3 has 13 residues. V was pared by 6 bases and J by 5 bases, with 4 bases of the junction left unmatched. Germline CDR1 and CDR2: LNHDA and SQIVND (reference sequence). CDR3 amino acids: CASRGTGRTEAFF. The DNA for the CDR3 is TGTGCCAGTAGGGGGACAGGGCGGACTGAAGCTTTCTTT.

This clone was counted once. The V and J genes are TRBV7-9 and TRBJ2-3; D call uncertain. The CDR3 is 13 amino acids. Germline assignment: CDR1 SEHNR and CDR2 FQNEAQ (reference sequence). The germline V and J ends were trimmed by 3 bases and 7 bases, with 11 bases remaining between them. DNA for the CDR3: TGTGCCAGCAGCTTCCGACTCTCATATACGCAGTATTTT. It is translated as CASSFRLSYTQYF.

The V and J genes are TRBV2 and TRBJ1-4; the D gene is possibly TRBD1 (5 bases). This CDR3 is 14 amino acids long. Germline CDR1 reads SNHLY; CDR2 reads FYNNEI. V lost 7 bases and J lost 10, with 19 bases in between. DNA of the CDR3: TGTGCCAGCACCGGGGCCCGGAGCACGGGAAAACTGTTTTTT. Translated, it gives CASTGARSTGKLFF.

The rearrangement links TRBV5-1 to TRBJ1-4; D not resolved. V was cut by 0 bases and J by 8 bases, with 14 bases left in between. Germline assignment: CDR1 SGHRS and CDR2 YFSETQ. There are 15 residues in the CDR3. CDR3 sequence (DNA): TGCGCCAGCAGCTTGGGGGCAGGAGAGGCGGAAAAACTGTTTTTT. This encodes CASSLGAGEAEKLFF.

This chain uses TRBV18 with TRBJ1-1; D is ambiguous. The germline V gene encodes CDR1 KGHSH and CDR2 LQKENI. The V end was cut by 5 bases, the J end by 3 bases, with 13 bases between. The CDR3 length is 14 residues. Here the CDR3 reads CASSSRSSDTEAFF. CDR3 in DNA: TGTGCCAGCTCATCGAGGAGCAGTGACACTGAAGCTTTCTTT.

This clone has only a few counts. The chain joins TRBV9 to TRBJ1-2; D may be TRBD1 (6 bases). The V and J ends lost 0 bases and 8 bases respectively, with 11 bases between them. Germline CDR1 and CDR2: SGDLS and YYNGEE. CDR3 size: 13 residues. The CDR3 here is CASSVATGWGYTF. In DNA, the CDR3 is TGTGCCAGCAGCGTAGCTACAGGGTGGGGCTACACCTTC.

The chain has TRBV5-6 and TRBJ2-1, with D perhaps matching TRBD2 (7 bases). The CDR3 sequence is 15 residues long. The V end lost 3 bases, the J end lost 8 bases, and 18 bases lay between the germline ends. Germline V CDR1 and CDR2: SGHDT, YYEEEE. CDR3 sequence: CASSSFGGGPHEQFF. CDR3 bases: TGTGCCAGCAGCTCCTTTGGCGGGGGCCCACATGAGCAGTTCTTC.